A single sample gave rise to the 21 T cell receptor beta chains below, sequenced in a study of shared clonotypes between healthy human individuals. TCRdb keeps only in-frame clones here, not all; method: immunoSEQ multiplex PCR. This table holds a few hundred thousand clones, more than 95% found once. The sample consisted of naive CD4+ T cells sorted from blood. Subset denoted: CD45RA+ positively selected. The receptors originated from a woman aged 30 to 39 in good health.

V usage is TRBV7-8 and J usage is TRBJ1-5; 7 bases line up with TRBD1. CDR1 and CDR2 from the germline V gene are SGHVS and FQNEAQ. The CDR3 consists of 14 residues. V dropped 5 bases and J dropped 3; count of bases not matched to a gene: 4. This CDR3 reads CASSPGQDNQPQHF. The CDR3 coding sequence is TGTGCCAGCAGCCCCGGACAGGACAATCAGCCCCAGCATTTT.

CDR3 residues: CSVVVRGANTDTQYF. The DNA of the CDR3 is TGCAGCGTTGTGGTGCGGGGGGCAAACACAGATACGCAGTATTTT. The chain is built from TRBV29-1 and TRBJ2-3, with 8 bases aligning to TRBD2. The CDR3 is 15 residues long. V dropped 4 bases and J dropped 2; count of bases not matched to a gene: 8. Germline CDR1 reads SQVTM; CDR2 reads ANQGSEA.

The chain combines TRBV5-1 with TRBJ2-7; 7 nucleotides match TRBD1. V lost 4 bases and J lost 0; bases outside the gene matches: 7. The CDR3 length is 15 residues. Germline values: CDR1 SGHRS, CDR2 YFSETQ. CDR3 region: CASSPGQHRSYEQYF. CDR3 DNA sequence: TGCGCCAGCAGCCCGGGACAGCACCGCTCCTACGAGCAGTACTTC.

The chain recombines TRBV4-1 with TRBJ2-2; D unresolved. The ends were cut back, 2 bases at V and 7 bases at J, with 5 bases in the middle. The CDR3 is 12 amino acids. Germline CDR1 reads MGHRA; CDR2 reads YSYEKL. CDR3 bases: TGCGCCAGCAGCCAACCCAACGGGGAGCTGTTTTTT. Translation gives CASSQPNGELFF.

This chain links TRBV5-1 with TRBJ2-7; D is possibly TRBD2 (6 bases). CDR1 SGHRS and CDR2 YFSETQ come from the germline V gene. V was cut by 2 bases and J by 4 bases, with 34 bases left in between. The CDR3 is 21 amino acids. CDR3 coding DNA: TGCGCCAGCAGCTTACGGAGCGGTCTAGGAGGGAGCGGCGGTGACCGGTACGAGCAGTACTTC. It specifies CASSLRSGLGGSGGDRYEQYF. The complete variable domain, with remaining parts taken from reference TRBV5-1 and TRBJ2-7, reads KAGVTQTPRYLIKTRGQQVTLSCSPISGHRSVSWYQQTPGQGLQFLFEYFSETQRNKGNFPGRFSGRQFSNSRSEMNVSTLELGDSALYLCASSLRSGLGGSGGDRYEQYFGPGTRLTVT.

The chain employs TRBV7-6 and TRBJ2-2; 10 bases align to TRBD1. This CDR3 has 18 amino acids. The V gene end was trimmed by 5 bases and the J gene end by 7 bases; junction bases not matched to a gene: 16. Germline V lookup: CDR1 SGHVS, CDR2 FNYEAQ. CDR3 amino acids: CASSARPPGQGSSGELFF. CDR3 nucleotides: TGTGCCAGCAGCGCTCGGCCTCCGGGACAGGGGAGTAGCGGGGAGCTGTTTTTT.

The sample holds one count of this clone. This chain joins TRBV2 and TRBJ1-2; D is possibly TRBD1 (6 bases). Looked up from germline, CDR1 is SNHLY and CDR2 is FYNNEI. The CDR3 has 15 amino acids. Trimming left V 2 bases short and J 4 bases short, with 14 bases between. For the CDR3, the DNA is TGTGCCAGCAGTGAACAAGGGGGGCGCGGCTATGGCTACACCTTC. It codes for CASSEQGGRGYGYTF.

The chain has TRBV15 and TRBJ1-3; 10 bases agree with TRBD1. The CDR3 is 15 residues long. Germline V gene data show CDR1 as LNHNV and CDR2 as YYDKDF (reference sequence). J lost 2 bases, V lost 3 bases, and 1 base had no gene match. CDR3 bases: TGTGCCACCAGCAGGGACAGGGGGGCTGGAAACACCATATATTTT. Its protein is CATSRDRGAGNTIYF.

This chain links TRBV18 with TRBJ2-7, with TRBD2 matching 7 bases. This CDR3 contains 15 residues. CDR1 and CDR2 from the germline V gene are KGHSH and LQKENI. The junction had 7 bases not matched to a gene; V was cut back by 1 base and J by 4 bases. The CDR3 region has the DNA TGTGCCAGCTCACCACGAGCGGGATATGCGTACGAGCAGTACTTC. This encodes CASSPRAGYAYEQYF.

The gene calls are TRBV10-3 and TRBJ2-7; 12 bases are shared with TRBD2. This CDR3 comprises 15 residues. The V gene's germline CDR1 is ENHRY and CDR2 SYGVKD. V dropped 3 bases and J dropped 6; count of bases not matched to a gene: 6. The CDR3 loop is CAISDLAGGPVEQYF. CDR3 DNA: TGTGCCATCAGTGACCTAGCGGGAGGGCCGGTCGAGCAGTACTTC.

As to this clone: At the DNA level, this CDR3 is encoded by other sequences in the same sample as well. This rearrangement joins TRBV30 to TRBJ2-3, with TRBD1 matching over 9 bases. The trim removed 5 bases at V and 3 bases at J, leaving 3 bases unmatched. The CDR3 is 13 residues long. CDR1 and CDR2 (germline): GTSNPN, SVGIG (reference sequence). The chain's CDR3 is CAWSTGGTDTQYF. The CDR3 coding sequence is TGTGCCTGGTCGACAGGGGGAACAGATACGCAGTATTTT.

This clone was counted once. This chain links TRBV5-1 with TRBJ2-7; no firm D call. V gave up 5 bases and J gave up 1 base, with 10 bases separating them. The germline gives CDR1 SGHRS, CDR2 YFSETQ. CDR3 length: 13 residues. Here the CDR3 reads CASSSGESYEQYF. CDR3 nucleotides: TGCGCCAGCAGTTCGGGCGAGTCCTACGAGCAGTACTTC.

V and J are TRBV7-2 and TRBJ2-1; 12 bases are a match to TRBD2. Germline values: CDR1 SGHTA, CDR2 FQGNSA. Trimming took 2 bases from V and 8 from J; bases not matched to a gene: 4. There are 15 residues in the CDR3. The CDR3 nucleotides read TGTGCCAGCAGCTTACTGACTAGCGGGAGAGATGAGCAGTTCTTC. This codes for CASSLLTSGRDEQFF.

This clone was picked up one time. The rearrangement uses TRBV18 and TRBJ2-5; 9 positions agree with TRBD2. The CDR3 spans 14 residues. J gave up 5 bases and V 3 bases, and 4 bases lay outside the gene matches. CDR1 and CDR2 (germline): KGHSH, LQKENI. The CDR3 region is CASSPVREGETQYF. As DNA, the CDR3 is TGTGCCAGCTCACCGGTGCGGGAGGGGGAGACCCAGTACTTC.

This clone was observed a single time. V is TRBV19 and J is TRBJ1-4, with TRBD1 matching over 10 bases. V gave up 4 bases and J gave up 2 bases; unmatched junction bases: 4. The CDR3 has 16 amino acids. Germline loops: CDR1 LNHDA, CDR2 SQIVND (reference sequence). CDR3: CASSRGTGATNEKLFF. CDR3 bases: TGTGCCAGTAGTAGAGGGACAGGGGCCACTAATGAAAAACTGTTTTTT.

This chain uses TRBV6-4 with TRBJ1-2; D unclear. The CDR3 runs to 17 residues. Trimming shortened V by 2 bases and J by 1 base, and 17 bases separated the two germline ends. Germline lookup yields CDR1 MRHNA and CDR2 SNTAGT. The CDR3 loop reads CASSDQNRGQSNYGYTF. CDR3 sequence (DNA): TGTGCCAGCAGTGACCAGAATCGAGGGCAGAGTAACTATGGCTACACCTTC.

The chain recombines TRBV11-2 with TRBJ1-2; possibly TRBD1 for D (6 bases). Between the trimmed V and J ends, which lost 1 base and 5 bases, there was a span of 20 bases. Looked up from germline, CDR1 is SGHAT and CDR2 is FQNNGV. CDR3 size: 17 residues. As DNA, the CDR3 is TGTGCCAGCAGCTTAGTGGGAGGGGGGGCCAGGCGGTATGGCTACACCTTC. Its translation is CASSLVGGGARRYGYTF.

DNA for the CDR3: TGTGCCAGCAGTCCGGTCGCGGGAGAAACAGATACGCAGTATTTT. As protein: CASSPVAGETDTQYF. The V call is TRBV4-2, the J call TRBJ2-3; 7 bases are a match to TRBD2. The CDR3 extends over 15 amino acids. Unmatched junction bases numbered 9, after V lost 6 bases and J lost 3 bases. The V gene's germline CDR1 is LGHNA and CDR2 YNFKEQ.

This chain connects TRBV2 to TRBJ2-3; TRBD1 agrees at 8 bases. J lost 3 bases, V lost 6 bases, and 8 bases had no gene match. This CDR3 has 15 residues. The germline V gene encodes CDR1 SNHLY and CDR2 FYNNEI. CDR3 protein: CASSEQGGGTDTQYF. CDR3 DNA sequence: TGTGCCAGCAGCGAACAGGGGGGTGGTACAGATACGCAGTATTTT.

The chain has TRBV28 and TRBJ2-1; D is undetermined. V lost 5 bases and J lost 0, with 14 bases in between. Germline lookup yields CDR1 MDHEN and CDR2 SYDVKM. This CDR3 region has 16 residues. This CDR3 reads CASSQPADVSYNEQFF. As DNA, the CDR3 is TGTGCCAGCAGTCAGCCGGCGGACGTCTCCTACAATGAGCAGTTCTTC.

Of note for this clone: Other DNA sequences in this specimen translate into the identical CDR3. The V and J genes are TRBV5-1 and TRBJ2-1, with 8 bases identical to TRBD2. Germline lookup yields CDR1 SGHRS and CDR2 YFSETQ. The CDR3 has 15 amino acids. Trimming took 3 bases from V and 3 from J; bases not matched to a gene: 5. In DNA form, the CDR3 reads TGCGCCAGCAGCTGGACCGGGACTAGCTACAATGAGCAGTTCTTC. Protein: CASSWTGTSYNEQFF.